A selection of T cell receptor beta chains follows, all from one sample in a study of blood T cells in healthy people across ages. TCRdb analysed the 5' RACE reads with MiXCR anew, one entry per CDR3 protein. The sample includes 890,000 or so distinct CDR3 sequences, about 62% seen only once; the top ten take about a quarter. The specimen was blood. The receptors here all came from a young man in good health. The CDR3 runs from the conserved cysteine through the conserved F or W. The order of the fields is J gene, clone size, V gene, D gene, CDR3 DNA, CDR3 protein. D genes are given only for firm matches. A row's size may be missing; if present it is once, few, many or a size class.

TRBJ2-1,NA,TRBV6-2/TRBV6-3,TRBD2,TGTGCCAGCACGCGGGGGGCCCATTACAATGAGCAGTTCTTC,CASTRGAHYNEQFF
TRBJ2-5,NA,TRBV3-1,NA,TGTGCCAGCAGCCAAGATTCAGAGGGGCTAAAAGAGACCCAGTACTTC,CASSQDSEGLKETQYF
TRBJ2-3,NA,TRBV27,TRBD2,TGTGCCAGCAGTCCAGGCAGCGGGGGACCTCGCCCAGATACGCGGTATTTT,CASSPGSGGPRPDTRYF
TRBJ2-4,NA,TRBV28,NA,TGTGCCAGCAGCCCTGGGGGAGGGGGGATTCAGTACTTC,CASSPGGGGIQYF
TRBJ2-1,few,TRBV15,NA,TGTGCCACCTGTGACGGGGGCCACTACAATGAGCAGTTCTTC,CATCDGGHYNEQFF
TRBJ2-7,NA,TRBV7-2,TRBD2,TGTGCCAGCAGCCCTTCGCGACTAGCGGGTCTGGACGAGCAGTACTTC,CASSPSRLAGLDEQYF
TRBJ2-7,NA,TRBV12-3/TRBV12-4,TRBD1,TGTGCCAGCAGTTTTGGGACAGGCTACGAGCAGTACTTC,CASSFGTGYEQYF
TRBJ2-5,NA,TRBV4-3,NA,TGCGCCAGCAGCCAAGATCAAGGGTCGGAGGAGACCCAGTACTTC,CASSQDQGSEETQYF
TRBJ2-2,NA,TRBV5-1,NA,TGCGCCAGCAGCTTGGCCGTAGGGACCGGGGAGCTGTTTTTT,CASSLAVGTGELFF
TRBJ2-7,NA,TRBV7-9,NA,TGTGCCAGCAGCTCAGGACTGGACTACGAGCAGTACTTC,CASSSGLDYEQYF